Following are 8 T cell receptor beta chains from one sample sequenced in a study of T-cell reconstitution after alpha-beta-depleted transplantation in children. Unique molecular identifiers were incorporated when the TCRbeta library was constructed. MiXCR, applied by TCRdb to the PCR reads, yields one record per CDR3 protein. This sample has about 610,000 distinct CDR3 sequences, with 10% to 13% found just once. The material sequenced was PBMCs from the stem cell graft donor, taken from the stem cell graft. The receptors here all came from a human donor who donated a stem cell graft to a child with acute myeloid leukemia.

There are many counts of this clonotype. The rearrangement links TRBV28 to TRBJ1-5; D is possibly TRBD1 (5 bases). This CDR3 spans 14 amino acids. V was trimmed by 5 bases and J by 0 bases, leaving 8 bases between them. Germline CDR1 is MDHEN and CDR2 is SYDVKM. CDR3 in DNA: TGTGCCAGCAGTCGAGGGGATAGCAATCAGCCCCAGCATTTT. It encodes CASSRGDSNQPQHF.

This clonotype appeared many times. Here the CDR3 DNA reads TGTGCCAGCAGTGCCGGGACTAGTTGGGGGCATGAGCAGTTCTTC. Its translation: CASSAGTSWGHEQFF. The V gene is TRBV27, the J gene TRBJ2-1; 8 positions match TRBD2. The V gene end was trimmed by 5 bases and the J gene end by 8 bases; junction bases not matched to a gene: 11. There are 15 residues in the CDR3. In germline, CDR1 is MNHEY, CDR2 SMNVEV (reference sequence).

There are a few counts of this clonotype. The CDR3, as DNA: TGTGCCAGCAGCTCTCGACCGGGACACCACTCCTACGAGCAGTACTTC. Translation gives CASSSRPGHHSYEQYF. The chain links TRBV9 to TRBJ2-7; possibly TRBD1 for D (6 bases). CDR1 is SGDLS and CDR2 is YYNGEE in the germline V gene. V was trimmed by 4 bases and J by 0 bases, leaving 17 bases between them. The CDR3 contains 16 residues. The full variable domain, with the rest looked up from reference TRBV9 and TRBJ2-7, is DSGVTQTPKHLITATGQRVTLRCSPRSGDLSVYWYQQSLDQGLQFLIQYYNGEERAKGNILERFSAQQFPDLHSELNLSSLELGDSALYFCASSSRPGHHSYEQYFGPGTRLTVT.

This clonotype was counted only a few times. The gene calls are TRBV7-9 and TRBJ2-2; the match to TRBD1 covers 8 bases. The germline CDR1 and CDR2 sequences are SEHNR and FQNEAQ (reference sequence). The V segment lost 5 bases and the J segment 4 bases; nucleotides outside the gene matches: 9. The length of the CDR3 is 16 residues. CDR3 region: CASSPQGALLTGELFF. CDR3 sequence (DNA): TGTGCCAGCAGCCCCCAGGGGGCGCTTCTCACCGGGGAGCTGTTTTTT.

This clonotype was detected ten times or more. V gene TRBV7-3 combines with J gene TRBJ2-2; TRBD2 is a possible D gene (6 bases). From germline, CDR1 is SGHTA and CDR2 FQGTGA. V was cut by 5 bases and J by 7 bases, with 17 bases left in between. The CDR3 is 15 residues long. This CDR3 reads CASSLSGGLIGELFF. Written as DNA, the CDR3 is TGTGCCAGCAGCCTTAGCGGAGGACTGATCGGGGAGCTGTTTTTT.

This clonotype was counted many times. The gene calls are TRBV4-3 and TRBJ2-2; TRBD2 matches 12 bases. Germline CDR1 LGHNA, CDR2 YSLEER. J lost 9 bases, V lost 1 base, and 6 bases had no gene match. The CDR3 is 16 amino acids. The CDR3 reads CASSQGLAGVSWELFF. The CDR3, as DNA: TGCGCCAGCAGCCAAGGACTAGCGGGAGTTAGCTGGGAGCTGTTTTTT.

This clonotype was observed at least ten times. The rearrangement uses TRBV20-1 and TRBJ2-2; 7 bases fit TRBD1. The CDR3 covers 14 residues. CDR1 and CDR2 (germline): DFQATT, SNEGSKA (reference sequence). The V gene end was trimmed by 2 bases and the J gene end by 3 bases; junction bases not matched to a gene: 3. The CDR3 here is CSARRQGYTGELFF. CDR3 bases: TGCAGTGCTAGAAGACAGGGTTACACCGGGGAGCTGTTTTTT.

This clonotype appeared many times. The rearrangement links TRBV29-1 to TRBJ2-5; a possible D gene is TRBD2 (6 bases). The CDR3 spans 12 residues. CDR1 and CDR2 from the germline V gene are SQVTM and ANQGSEA. V dropped 8 bases and J dropped 7 bases, with 17 bases sitting between them. DNA for the CDR3: TGCAGCTCCTCGGAGCGGGCTGGGACCCAGTACTTC. Protein product: CSSSERAGTQYF.